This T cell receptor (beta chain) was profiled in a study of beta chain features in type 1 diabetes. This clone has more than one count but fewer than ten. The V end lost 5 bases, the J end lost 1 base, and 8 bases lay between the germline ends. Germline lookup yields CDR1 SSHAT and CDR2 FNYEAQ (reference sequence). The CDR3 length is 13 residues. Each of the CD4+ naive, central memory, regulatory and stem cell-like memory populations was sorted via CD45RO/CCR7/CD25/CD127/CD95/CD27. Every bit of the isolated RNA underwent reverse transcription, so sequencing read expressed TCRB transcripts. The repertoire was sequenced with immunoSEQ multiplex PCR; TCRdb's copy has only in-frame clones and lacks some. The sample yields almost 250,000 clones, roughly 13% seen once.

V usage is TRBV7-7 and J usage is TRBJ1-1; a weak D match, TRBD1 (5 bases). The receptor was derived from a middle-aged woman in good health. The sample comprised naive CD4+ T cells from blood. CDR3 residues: CASSLTGNTEAFF. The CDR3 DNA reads TGTGCCAGCAGCCTCACAGGGAACACTGAAGCTTTCTTT.